The 26 T cell receptor beta chains below all came from one sample that was sequenced in a study of cytotoxic CD8 clonotypes in ibrutinib-treated CLL (dated by TCRdb to the early 2020s). The sample's time point, from its label and the paper: progressive disease on ibrutinib. Receptor amplification or capture employed the immunoSEQ multiplex PCR assay. Imported from immuneACCESS, the table was reduced by TCRdb to in-frame sequences with V and J called. These copies leave out some clones; in studies compared against another copy, an unresolved V gene accounts for under half, and the cause of the remainder is not known. Counted in this sample were 50,000 to 70,000 clones; 54% of them appeared once. The ten largest clones add up to 24% of the sample. Material: PBMCs, obtained at disease progression, from a patient treated with ibrutinib. The receptors here all came from a human donor with chronic lymphocytic leukemia.

The chain combines TRBV25-1 with TRBJ2-7; no definite D call. The CDR3 is 15 residues long. Trimming pared 2 bases from V and 3 bases from J, leaving 14 bases between. Germline V gene data show CDR1 as MGHDK and CDR2 as SYGVNS. DNA of the CDR3: TGTGCCAGCAGTGAACCCAAACTGGCCAGCTACGAGCAGTACTTC. This gives the protein CASSEPKLASYEQYF.

This clone was counted a single time. V is TRBV6-5 and J is TRBJ1-1; 7 bases are a match to TRBD1. CDR3 length: 14 residues. After removal of 6 bases from V and 0 bases from J, the junction contained 4 bases not matched to a gene. Germline loops: CDR1 MNHEY, CDR2 SVGAGI. The CDR3: CASSTGAVNTEAFF. The CDR3 DNA reads TGTGCCAGCAGCACAGGGGCGGTGAACACTGAAGCTTTCTTT.

This clone was counted a few times. The chain employs TRBV19 and TRBJ1-3; D remains ambiguous. The length of the CDR3 is 15 residues. The germline CDR1 and CDR2 sequences are LNHDA and SQIVND (reference sequence). Trimming removed 1 base from V and 5 bases from J, with 12 bases in between. The CDR3 bases are TGTGCCAGTAGTATAGCTTTAGTTGAGAGAAACACCATATATTTT. Its protein is CASSIALVERNTIYF. Together with reference TRBV19 and TRBJ1-3, the CDR3 gives the full variable domain: DGGITQSPKYLFRKEGQNVTLSCEQNLNHDAMYWYRQDPGQGLRLIYYSQIVNDFQKGDIAEGYSVSREKKESFPLTVTSAQKNPTAFYLCASSIALVERNTIYFGEGSWLTVV.

The chain employs TRBV7-8 and TRBJ2-7; D gene ambiguous. The ends were cut back, 5 bases at V and 3 bases at J, with 11 bases in the middle. Looked up from germline, CDR1 is SGHVS and CDR2 is FQNEAQ. The CDR3 length is 13 residues. The CDR3 reads CASSPAAGYEQYF. Written as DNA, the CDR3 is TGTGCCAGCAGCCCCGCGGCCGGCTACGAGCAGTACTTC.

V and J are TRBV5-6 and TRBJ2-7, with TRBD2 matching 11 bases. The CDR3 has 15 amino acids. V lost 3 bases, J lost 7 bases, and 9 bases stayed unmatched. CDR1 and CDR2 (germline): SGHDT, YYEEEE. CDR3 loop: CASSSLSGREQEQYF. CDR3 nucleotides: TGTGCCAGCAGCTCGCTTAGCGGGAGGGAACAGGAGCAGTACTTC.

The genes are TRBV7-9 and TRBJ2-7; no reliable D call. Trimming stripped 5 bases from V and 2 bases from J, with 10 bases between. CDR1 is SEHNR and CDR2 is FQNEAQ in the germline V gene (reference sequence). This CDR3 has 13 residues. The CDR3 bases are TGTGCCAGCAGCAAAGAGACGCCCTACGAGCAGTACTTC. As protein: CASSKETPYEQYF.

The chain joins TRBV18 to TRBJ2-2, with 10 positions matching TRBD2. The V gene end was trimmed by 3 bases and the J gene end by 5 bases; junction bases not matched to a gene: 6. Germline CDR1 KGHSH, CDR2 LQKENI. The length of the CDR3 is 16 residues. The CDR3 here is CASSPIAGGQTGELFF. The CDR3 nucleotides read TGTGCCAGCTCACCCATAGCGGGAGGTCAGACCGGGGAGCTGTTTTTT.

Points on this clone: At one of its ends the junction is not consistent with the germline gene, which may arise from a read error. The V call is TRBV30, the J call TRBJ2-7; D possibly corresponds to TRBD1 (6 bases). The CDR3 has 13 residues. Germline CDR1 GTSNPN, CDR2 SVGIG (reference sequence). CDR3 DNA: TGTGCCTGGAGTGGGGCAGGGGCGACTGTCCCGTCCTTC. Its protein is CAWSGAGATVPSF.

The chain combines TRBV29-1 with TRBJ1-2; D is ambiguous. This CDR3 comprises 14 residues. The germline gives CDR1 SQVTM, CDR2 ANQGSEA. V was clipped by 6 bases and J by 0 bases, with 14 bases between them. CDR3 residues: CSVRKEGANYGYTF. The DNA for the CDR3 is TGCAGCGTCCGAAAGGAGGGAGCTAACTATGGCTACACCTTC. The full variable domain, in which reference TRBV29-1 and TRBJ1-2 provide the parts outside the CDR3, is SAVISQKPSRDICQRGTSLTIQCQVDSQVTMMFWYRQQPGQSLTLIATANQGSEATYESGFVIDKFPISRPNLTFSTLTVSNMSPEDSSIYLCSVRKEGANYGYTFGSGTRLTVV.

The chain carries TRBV4-1 and TRBJ2-1; 8 bases map to TRBD2. Germline values: CDR1 MGHRA, CDR2 YSYEKL. This CDR3 comprises 15 residues. J gave up 9 bases and V 5 bases, and 12 bases lay outside the gene matches. The CDR3 is CASSSFSGGPPEQFF. The CDR3 DNA follows: TGCGCCAGCAGCTCCTTTTCGGGGGGGCCGCCTGAGCAGTTCTTC.

This rearrangement joins TRBV6-5 to TRBJ1-5; 7 bases line up with TRBD1. The CDR3 is 15 residues long. J was trimmed by 6 bases and V by 5 bases; bases with no gene match: 10. The V gene's germline CDR1 is MNHEY and CDR2 SVGAGI. CDR3 DNA sequence: TGTGCCAGCAGTCCACGGACAGGCGAGGGTCAGCCCCAGCATTTT. As protein: CASSPRTGEGQPQHF.

The DNA for the CDR3 is TGTGCCAGCCTCGGGGGGCTGGGTACGCAGTATTTT. It encodes CASLGGLGTQYF. V and J are TRBV6-5 and TRBJ2-3; D perhaps matches TRBD2 (7 bases). Trimming shortened V by 8 bases and J by 8 bases, and 14 bases separated the two germline ends. Germline values: CDR1 MNHEY, CDR2 SVGAGI. The CDR3 contains 12 residues.

This chain joins TRBV6-5 and TRBJ1-5; the D is unclear. Germline V gene lookup returns CDR1 MNHEY and CDR2 SVGAGI. V was cut by 0 bases and J by 7 bases, with 7 bases left in between. This CDR3 is built from 13 residues. The CDR3 nucleotides read TGTGCCAGCAGTTACTCGGAATGGCAGCCCCAGCATTTT. Translated: CASSYSEWQPQHF.

This clone is deemed medium-sized (0.01 to 0.1%). The chain couples TRBV2 to TRBJ1-2; the D gene is possibly TRBD1 (6 bases). The ends were cut back, 8 bases at V and 3 bases at J, with 10 bases in the middle. Germline V gene sequence: CDR1 SNHLY, CDR2 FYNNEI. The CDR3 covers 12 residues. CDR3 sequence (DNA): TGTGCCAGCGAGGGGGAGGACTATGGCTACACCTTC. Translated, it gives CASEGEDYGYTF.

The CDR3 sequence is CAWSRADRGEQYF. The CDR3, as DNA: TGTGCCTGGAGTCGGGCTGATAGAGGCGAGCAGTACTTC. This chain links TRBV30 with TRBJ2-7; D ambiguous. V lost 2 bases to trimming and J lost 6 bases, with 14 bases between them. The CDR3 sequence is 13 residues long. In germline, CDR1 is GTSNPN, CDR2 SVGIG (reference sequence). Based on the CDR3 plus reference TRBV30 and TRBJ2-7, the full variable domain is SQTIHQWPATLVQPVGSPLSLECTVEGTSNPNLYWYRQAAGRGLQLLFYSVGIGQISSEVPQNLSASRPQDRQFILSSKKLLLSDSGFYLCAWSRADRGEQYFGPGTRLTVT.

The J gene is TRBJ1-2, the V gene TRBV13, with 9 bases identical to TRBD1. The V and J ends lost 4 bases and 3 bases, in that order; junction bases with no gene match: 9. The CDR3 totals 16 residues. The germline gives CDR1 PRHDT, CDR2 FYEKMQ (reference sequence). The CDR3 sequence: CASSSKPGQGDYGYTF. CDR3 nucleotide sequence: TGTGCCAGCAGCTCGAAACCGGGACAGGGAGACTATGGCTACACCTTC.

This clone was observed at least ten times. V gene TRBV11-2 combines with J gene TRBJ1-1; D unclear. CDR3 length: 13 amino acids. The V gene's germline CDR1 is SGHAT and CDR2 FQNNGV. The ends were cut back, 1 base at V and 0 bases at J, with 3 bases in the middle. The CDR3 sequence is CASSLALNTEAFF. CDR3 nucleotides: TGTGCCAGCAGCTTAGCCCTGAACACTGAAGCTTTCTTT.

The gene calls are TRBV29-1 and TRBJ2-7; the match to TRBD1 covers 7 bases. Germline lookup yields CDR1 SQVTM and CDR2 ANQGSEA. V shed 6 bases, J shed 2 bases, and the junction held 4 bases outside the gene matches. This CDR3 region has 12 residues. The DNA for the CDR3 is TGCAGCGTGACAGGGTTTACCTACGAGCAGTACTTC. As protein: CSVTGFTYEQYF.

The rearrangement links TRBV27 to TRBJ1-6; the match to TRBD1 covers 8 bases. The CDR3 is 14 residues long. V was pared by 5 bases and J by 10 bases, with 7 bases of the junction left unmatched. Germline values: CDR1 MNHEY, CDR2 SMNVEV (reference sequence). The CDR3: CASSLRQGKSPLHF. CDR3 sequence (DNA): TGTGCCAGCAGTCTCCGACAGGGGAAGTCACCCCTCCACTTT.

This clone has a single count. The rearrangement joins TRBV5-1 to TRBJ2-7; no reliable D call. Germline CDR1 reads SGHRS; CDR2 reads YFSETQ. CDR3 length: 13 amino acids. Trimming left V 0 bases short and J 6 bases short, with 10 bases between. CDR3 sequence: CASSLDLSVEQYF. The DNA of the CDR3 is TGCGCCAGCAGCTTGGATCTTTCCGTCGAGCAGTACTTC.

This chain uses TRBV7-2 with TRBJ2-1; 9 bases are shared with TRBD2. In germline, CDR1 is SGHTA, CDR2 FQGNSA. The CDR3 runs 14 residues. Unmatched junction bases numbered 4, after V lost 6 bases and J lost 4 bases. The CDR3 protein is CASRSSGAYNEQFF. DNA for the CDR3: TGTGCCAGCAGGTCTAGCGGGGCTTACAATGAGCAGTTCTTC.

This clone appeared many times. The chain recombines TRBV28 with TRBJ2-7; D call uncertain. Deletions cut 7 bases from V and 2 bases from J, with 9 bases between. The CDR3 contains 12 residues. The germline V gene has CDR1 MDHEN and CDR2 SYDVKM. DNA of the CDR3: TGTGCCAGCAAGGGCAGCACCTACGAGCAGTACTTC. Protein product: CASKGSTYEQYF.

The CDR3 DNA reads as TGTGCCAGCAGCTCCGGGACTAATCTAGTTGAGCAGTTCTTC. This encodes CASSSGTNLVEQFF. The rearrangement uses TRBV7-2 and TRBJ2-1, with 7 positions matching TRBD2. The germline CDR1 and CDR2 sequences are SGHTA and FQGNSA. This CDR3 comprises 14 residues. With V trimmed by 4 bases and J by 9 bases, 9 bases remained unmatched.

The sample holds a few counts of this clone. The rearrangement joins TRBV7-8 to TRBJ1-5; D remains unclear. CDR1 is SGHVS, CDR2 FQNEAQ, per germline. The CDR3 is made up of 12 amino acids. The V end lost 2 bases, the J end lost 9 bases, and 8 bases lay between the germline ends. CDR3 in DNA: TGTGCCAGCAGCTTACATGGCGGGCCCCAGCATTTT. Protein product: CASSLHGGPQHF.

The rearrangement uses TRBV6-5 and TRBJ1-2; no firm D call. Germline CDR1 MNHEY, CDR2 SVGAGI. Trimming took 6 bases from V and 5 from J, leaving 7 bases between them. This CDR3 contains 11 residues. The CDR3 spells CASRALYGYTF. For the CDR3, the DNA is TGTGCCAGCAGGGCATTATATGGCTACACCTTC.

The chain combines TRBV10-3 with TRBJ2-1; 8 nucleotides agree with TRBD1. V lost 7 bases and J lost 4; bases outside the gene matches: 3. The CDR3 contains 13 residues. Germline CDR1 is ENHRY and CDR2 is SYGVKD. CDR3 amino acids: CAITRGQYNEQFF. CDR3 in DNA: TGTGCCATCACCAGGGGGCAGTACAATGAGCAGTTCTTC.